The 17 T cell receptor beta chains presented below share a single source sample, sequenced in a study of shared clonotypes between healthy human individuals. Only in-frame clones appear in the TCRdb table, and some are missing; sequencing was by immunoSEQ multiplex PCR. The sample lists 2.3 million or so clones, 85% to 95% occurring once. Sequenced material: naive CD4+ T cells from PBMCs. Documented subset: CD45RA+ positively selected. The source is a man between 18 and 35 years old in good health. Some clones in this sample may be carry-over from other donors' samples.

This chain joins TRBV7-3 and TRBJ2-7, with 7 nucleotides matching TRBD2. The germline CDR1 and CDR2 sequences are SGHTA and FQGTGA. This CDR3 spans 17 amino acids. V shed 3 bases and J 6 bases; nucleotides not matched to a gene: 17. CDR3 coding DNA: TGTGCCAGCAGCTTCGGGCCCCCTGGGGCGGGAGATTCCGAGCAGTACTTC. Protein product: CASSFGPPGAGDSEQYF. Together with reference TRBV7-3 and TRBJ2-7, the CDR3 gives the full variable domain: GAGVSQTPSNKVTEKGKYVELRCDPISGHTALYWYRQSLGQGPEFLIYFQGTGAADDSGLPNDRFFAVRPEGSVSTLKIQRTERGDSAVYLCASSFGPPGAGDSEQYFGPGTRLTVT.

The chain recombines TRBV5-1 with TRBJ2-7; TRBD2 is a possible D gene (5 bases). Per the germline V gene, CDR1 is SGHRS and CDR2 is YFSETQ. The CDR3 spans 16 residues. Trimming shortened V by 2 bases and J by 4 bases, and 19 bases separated the two germline ends. CDR3 residues: CASSFLPGGVSYEQYF. The CDR3, as DNA: TGCGCCAGCAGCTTCTTACCCGGAGGAGTTTCGTACGAGCAGTACTTC.

The chain is built from TRBV28 and TRBJ2-7, with TRBD2 identical over 7 bases. This CDR3 comprises 14 residues. The V and J ends lost 7 bases and 2 bases, in that order; junction bases with no gene match: 8. Looked up from germline, CDR1 is MDHEN and CDR2 is SYDVKM. The CDR3 sequence: CASNIRTRPYEQYF. CDR3 DNA: TGTGCCAGCAATATTAGGACTAGACCCTACGAGCAGTACTTC.

The CDR3 DNA follows: TGTGCCAGCAGCTTAGGACAGATGAATCAGCCCCAGCATTTT. Its translation is CASSLGQMNQPQHF. V gene TRBV7-2 combines with J gene TRBJ1-5; D might be TRBD1 (5 bases). Per the germline V gene, CDR1 is SGHTA and CDR2 is FQGNSA. V lost 1 base, J lost 4 bases, and 8 bases lay in between. CDR3 length: 14 amino acids.

The chain carries TRBV5-1 and TRBJ2-1; a possible D gene is TRBD2 (6 bases). The ends were cut back, 0 bases at V and 3 bases at J, with 13 bases in the middle. Per the germline V gene, CDR1 is SGHRS and CDR2 is YFSETQ. The CDR3 loop spans 16 amino acids. The CDR3 DNA reads as TGCGCCAGCAGCTTGGCTCCGGGAGCGGGCTACAATGAGCAGTTCTTC. This codes for CASSLAPGAGYNEQFF.

V gene TRBV6-5 combines with J gene TRBJ2-3; D is possibly TRBD2 (6 bases). V dropped 7 bases and J dropped 1 base, with 15 bases sitting between them. The CDR3 covers 15 residues. In germline, CDR1 is MNHEY, CDR2 SVGAGI. DNA of the CDR3: TGTGCCAGCACATACGGGACTCACGGCACAGATACGCAGTATTTT. Protein product: CASTYGTHGTDTQYF.

This rearrangement joins TRBV19 to TRBJ2-1; D remains ambiguous. Germline CDR1 and CDR2: LNHDA and SQIVND (reference sequence). The CDR3 runs 13 residues. The V and J ends lost 3 bases and 2 bases respectively, with 5 bases between them. The DNA for the CDR3 is TGTGCCAGTAGTATCTCGACCTACAATGAGCAGTTCTTC. This translates into CASSISTYNEQFF.

The chain joins TRBV6-5 to TRBJ1-1, with D possibly being TRBD1 (6 bases). CDR3 size: 15 residues. Trimming took 1 base from V and 3 from J, leaving 12 bases between them. Germline lookup yields CDR1 MNHEY and CDR2 SVGAGI. CDR3: CASSYWGPDDTEAFF. CDR3 nucleotides: TGTGCCAGCAGTTACTGGGGGCCGGACGACACTGAAGCTTTCTTT.

The chain carries TRBV27 and TRBJ1-2; D is possibly TRBD1 (5 bases). This CDR3 region has 14 residues. V was cut by 10 bases and J by 8 bases, with 23 bases left in between. Germline V gene lookup returns CDR1 MNHEY and CDR2 SMNVEV (reference sequence). For the CDR3, the DNA is TGTGCCACCGGTCGGGGGGTAAAAGGTGTAGGCTACACCTTC. It encodes CATGRGVKGVGYTF.

The CDR3 region is CASSRGRNNEQFF. CDR3 in DNA: TGTGCCAGCAGCCGGGGCCGGAACAATGAGCAGTTCTTC. The V gene is TRBV11-2, the J gene TRBJ2-1; D possibly uses TRBD1 or TRBD2 (5 bases each). CDR3 size: 13 residues. Germline CDR1 reads SGHAT; CDR2 reads FQNNGV. Between the trimmed V and J ends, which lost 5 bases and 5 bases, there was a span of 10 bases.

V usage is TRBV7-9 and J usage is TRBJ1-1; 10 bases match TRBD1. Per the germline V gene, CDR1 is SEHNR and CDR2 is FQNEAQ (reference sequence). The CDR3 is 16 residues long. The V gene end was trimmed by 1 base and the J gene end by 4 bases; junction bases not matched to a gene: 6. The DNA of the CDR3 is TGTGCCAGCAGCTTAGGGGACAGGGGATGGGTCACTGAAGCTTTCTTT. Translating gives CASSLGDRGWVTEAFF.

The chain joins TRBV10-3 to TRBJ2-1; TRBD2 aligns across 11 bases. Germline trimming cut 4 bases from V and 9 bases from J; bases unmatched to any gene: 11. Per germline, CDR1 ENHRY and CDR2 SYGVKD. The length of the CDR3 is 16 residues. The CDR3 DNA follows: TGTGCCATCAGTGGGGCCACTAGCGGGAGCCCGGGTGAGCAGTTCTTC. Amino acid sequence: CAISGATSGSPGEQFF.

The chain employs TRBV15 and TRBJ2-3, with D uncertain. The CDR3 sequence is 15 residues long. V lost 3 bases, J lost 0 bases, and 10 bases lay in between. Germline V gives CDR1 LNHNV, CDR2 YYDKDF (reference sequence). CDR3 sequence: CATSSGGTSTDTQYF. CDR3 nucleotides: TGTGCCACCAGCAGTGGCGGTACTAGCACAGATACGCAGTATTTT. The entire variable domain, with the rest obtained from reference TRBV15 and TRBJ2-3, is as follows: DAMVIQNPRYQVTQFGKPVTLSCSQTLNHNVMYWYQQKSSQAPKLLFHYYDKDFNNEADTPDNFQSRRPNTSFCFLDIRSPGLGDTAMYLCATSSGGTSTDTQYFGPGTRLTVL.

The V gene is TRBV14, the J gene TRBJ2-1; no firm D call. V was trimmed by 5 bases and J by 9 bases, leaving 17 bases between them. The germline V gene encodes CDR1 SGHDN and CDR2 FVKESK. CDR3 length equals 14 residues. The CDR3 loop is CASSINHKLGEQFF. In DNA, the CDR3 is TGTGCCAGCAGCATTAATCATAAGTTGGGTGAGCAGTTCTTC.

The chain carries TRBV4-3 and TRBJ1-2, with no clear D. Germline V gene lookup returns CDR1 LGHNA and CDR2 YSLEER. CDR3 length: 17 amino acids. V lost 3 bases to trimming and J lost 4 bases, with 21 bases between them. The CDR3: CASSQYFSRAPLYGYTF. The CDR3 DNA reads as TGCGCCAGCAGCCAGTACTTTTCGAGGGCCCCTCTCTATGGCTACACCTTC.

Concerning this clone itself: The junction shows a germline mismatch at one end, possibly a read error. The rearrangement joins TRBV20-1 to TRBJ1-2; D is undetermined. There are 11 residues in the CDR3. Germline CDR1 and CDR2: DFQATT and SNEGSKA (reference sequence). CDR3 amino acids: CSARGGPVYTF. CDR3 nucleotide sequence: TGCAGTGCCAGAGGAGGCCCTGTCTACACCTTC.

The chain employs TRBV5-4 and TRBJ2-5; 10 positions agree with TRBD1. Looked up from germline, CDR1 is SGHNT and CDR2 is YYREEE (reference sequence). V lost 4 bases and J lost 5; bases outside the gene matches: 5. This CDR3 contains 14 residues. In DNA form, the CDR3 reads TGTGCCAGCAGCCCGGGACAGGGGAAGGAGACCCAGTACTTC. Residues: CASSPGQGKETQYF.